A selection of T cell receptor beta chains follows, all from one sample in a study of T cells in Graves' hyperthyroidism and ophthalmopathy. Each CDR3 protein gets one entry after TCRdb re-called the multiplex PCR reads with MiXCR. The table records under 400,000 distinct CDR3 sequences, roughly a fifth of them present only once. Sequencing was performed on blood. The receptors come from a woman aged 45-60 years with Graves' hyperthyroidism. Each CDR3 is given with its conserved first and last residue. The D gene is left open where the match is weak. The listing skips clone size in some rows; elsewhere it reads once, few, many or a size class.

TRBV6-1	once	NA	TRBJ1-5	TGTGCCAGCAGTGAAGTGGGAGGGAATAGCAATCAGCCCCAGCATTTT	CASSEVGGNSNQPQHF
TRBV6-5	NA	NA	TRBJ2-7	TGTGCCAGCAGTTACCAGGGGCCCTCGTACGAGCAGTACTTC	CASSYQGPSYEQYF
TRBV5-1	NA	NA	TRBJ1-3	TGCGCCAGCAGCTTTGGGGAGTCGCGAAACACCATATATTTT	CASSFGESRNTIYF
TRBV7-3	NA	NA	TRBJ1-3	TGTGCCAGCAGCCCAGTTCCCCAGGGATCCGGAAACACCATATATTTT	CASSPVPQGSGNTIYF
TRBV3-1	many	TRBD2	TRBJ2-2	TGTGCCAGCAGCCAACCCCGACTAGCGGGGGGGGGCACCGGGGAGCTGTTTTTT	CASSQPRLAGGGTGELFF
TRBV30	many	TRBD2	TRBJ2-3	TGTGCCTGGGGATTTGGGGCTCTAGCGGGGGCAGATACGCAGTATTTT	CAWGFGALAGADTQYF
TRBV28	few	NA	TRBJ2-2	TGTGCCAGCAGTAGCAGGGGTGGGCCGGGATTACTCGGGGAGCTGTTTTTT	CASSSRGGPGLLGELFF
TRBV5-4	NA	TRBD2	TRBJ2-1	TGTGCCAGCAGCTTTGATAACCGACTAGCATCGGCCGAGCAGTTCTTC	CASSFDNRLASAEQFF
TRBV4-1	NA	NA	TRBJ1-6	TGCGCCAGCAGAAGCTTCGATAATTCACCCCTCCACTTT	CASRSFDNSPLHF
TRBV12-3/TRBV12-4	NA	NA	TRBJ2-7	TGTGCCAGCAGTTTGGAGGGGGCGCGCCGCGAGCAGTACTTC	CASSLEGARREQYF
TRBV30	many	NA	TRBJ2-7	TGTGCCTGGAGTAGAGGGTTCTCCTACGAGCAGTACTTC	CAWSRGFSYEQYF